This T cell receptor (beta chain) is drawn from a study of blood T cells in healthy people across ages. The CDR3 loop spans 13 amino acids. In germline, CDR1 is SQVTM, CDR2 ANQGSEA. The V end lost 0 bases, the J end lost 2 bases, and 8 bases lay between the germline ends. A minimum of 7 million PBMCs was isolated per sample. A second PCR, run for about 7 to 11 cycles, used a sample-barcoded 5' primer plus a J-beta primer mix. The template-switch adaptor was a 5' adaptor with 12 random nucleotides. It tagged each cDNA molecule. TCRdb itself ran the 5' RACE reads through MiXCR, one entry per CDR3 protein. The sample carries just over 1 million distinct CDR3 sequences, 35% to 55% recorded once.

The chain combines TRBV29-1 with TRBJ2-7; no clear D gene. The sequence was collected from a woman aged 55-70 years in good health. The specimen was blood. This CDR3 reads CSVEEPQAYEQYF. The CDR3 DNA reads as TGCAGCGTTGAAGAACCGCAGGCCTACGAGCAGTACTTC.